These 2 T cell receptor beta chains share one sample of origin, sequenced in a study of T-cell memory formation after mild COVID-19. From the 5' RACE reads, TCRdb called clonotypes with MiXCR, one entry per CDR3 protein. The sample has some 270,000 distinct CDR3 sequences, roughly 15% seen once. Sequenced material: PBMCs or a T cell subset sorted from them (not recorded which). The receptors come from an adult woman who had mild COVID-19 (a few samples of this study predate the infection). Cell type and time point are not known.

This clonotype occurred a few times. The limits of the CDR3 on the DNA are not certain, so only TCRdb's listed CDR3 is given. Here the CDR3 reads CASSSTSAERGKGPGELFF. The chain has TRBV21-1 and TRBJ2-2; the table names TRBD1, a call not compared with the DNA. TRBV21-1 is a listed pseudogene. The CDR3 length equals 19 residues, ends included.

This clonotype occurred a few times. This chain connects TRBV12-3 or TRBV12-4 to TRBJ2-1; 8 bases fit TRBD2. J lost 10 bases, V lost 6 bases, and 8 bases had no gene match. The length of the CDR3 is 13 residues. The DNA of the CDR3 is TGTGCCAGCAGATCCGGGACTAGGGACGAGCAGTTCTTC. The encoded protein is CASRSGTRDEQFF.